Listed below are T cell receptor beta chains from one sample, sequenced in a study of CD8+CD57+ T cells in acquired aplastic anemia. TCRdb used MiXCR to reprocess the reads, holding one entry per CDR3 protein. The repertoire has roughly 180,000 distinct CDR3 sequences, around 60% of them found once; the top ten carry roughly 46%. Sequenced input: sorted CD4+, CD8+, or CD8+CD57+ T cells (not recorded which) from PBMCs. These receptors all stem from a human donor with aplastic anemia. CDR3s include the opening cysteine and the closing phenylalanine or tryptophan. A D gene is named only where the DNA matches it firmly. Size is stated for part of the rows, as once, few or many counts, or as a class when the clone is expanded.

v_gene	d_gene	abundance	j_gene	CDR3aa	CDR3nt
TRBV14	NA	many	TRBJ1-2	CASSQNPWAGVYGYTF	TGTGCCAGCAGCCAAAATCCCTGGGCAGGGGTCTATGGCTACACCTTC
TRBV12-3/TRBV12-4	TRBD1	NA	TRBJ2-2	CASRPQGARTGELFF	TGTGCCAGCAGACCACAGGGGGCGCGCACCGGGGAGCTGTTTTTT
TRBV7-3	TRBD1	NA	TRBJ1-6	CASSPETGGNSPLHF	TGTGCCAGCAGCCCTGAGACAGGGGGAAATTCACCCCTCCACTTT
TRBV7-9	NA	NA	TRBJ2-7	CASSSSRGNYEQYF	TGTGCCAGCAGCTCCTCAAGGGGGAACTACGAGCAGTACTTC
TRBV20-1	NA	NA	TRBJ2-7	CSAYGIYEQYF	TGCAGTGCATATGGTATCTACGAGCAGTACTTC
TRBV29-1	NA	NA	TRBJ2-3	CSVEQGKLPDTQYF	TGCAGCGTTGAACAGGGAAAGCTACCAGATACGCAGTATTTT
TRBV20-1	TRBD1	many	TRBJ1-1	CSARGQLTNTEAFF	TGCAGTGCTAGGGGACAGCTTACGAACACTGAAGCTTTCTTT
TRBV7-9	TRBD1	NA	TRBJ1-1	CASSPLTYTGDPTEAFF	TGTGCCAGCAGCCCACTCACCTACACAGGGGACCCCACTGAAGCTTTCTTT
TRBV7-2	TRBD2	once	TRBJ2-3	CASSLFGLAGGQGDTQYF	TGTGCCAGCAGCTTGTTTGGGCTAGCGGGGGGACAGGGAGATACGCAGTATTTT
TRBV7-2	NA	NA	TRBJ1-5	CASSLDLGAWRPQHF	TGTGCCAGCAGCTTAGATCTGGGTGCTTGGCGGCCCCAGCATTTT
TRBV6-1	TRBD1	many	TRBJ1-2	CASNTGGVLPYGYTF	TGTGCCAGCAATACAGGGGGCGTACTCCCCTATGGCTACACCTTC
TRBV25-1	NA	NA	TRBJ1-2	CASTQGTKNYGYTF	TGTGCCAGCACCCAAGGGACAAAGAACTATGGCTACACCTTC
TRBV10-3	TRBD1	few	TRBJ2-1	CAIRPGQGRDEQFF	TGTGCCATCAGGCCGGGACAGGGGAGGGATGAGCAGTTCTTC
TRBV6-6	TRBD1	NA	TRBJ2-1	CASSYSLTGSNEQFF	TGTGCCAGCAGTTACTCCCTGACAGGGAGCAATGAGCAGTTCTTC
TRBV5-8	NA	many	TRBJ1-1	CASSNGRNTEAFF	TGTGCCAGCAGTAACGGCAGAAACACTGAAGCTTTCTTT
TRBV15	TRBD1	NA	TRBJ2-7	CATSSSRSGQGVYEQYF	TGTGCCACCAGCAGCTCCAGGTCGGGACAGGGGGTCTATGAGCAGTACTTC
TRBV11-2	TRBD1	many	TRBJ1-2	CASSHGTGDGGGYTF	TGTGCCAGCAGCCATGGGACAGGGGACGGAGGGGGCTACACCTTC
TRBV7-9	TRBD1	NA	TRBJ1-4	CASSQGSRGNEKLFF	TGTGCCAGCAGTCAAGGAAGCAGGGGGAATGAAAAACTGTTTTTT
TRBV5-1	NA	once	TRBJ2-7	CASRPRGAWGYEQYF	TGCGCCAGCCGGCCCCGGGGGGCTTGGGGCTACGAGCAGTACTTC
TRBV2	TRBD1	NA	TRBJ2-7	CASSLDRGRLVWEQYF	TGTGCCAGCAGCCTCGACAGGGGCCGACTTGTGTGGGAGCAGTACTTC
TRBV14	NA	NA	TRBJ2-5	CASSQGPTGQETQYF	TGTGCCAGCAGCCAAGGGCCGACGGGTCAAGAGACCCAGTACTTC
TRBV7-7	TRBD2	NA	TRBJ2-7	CASSPSGAGRNEQYF	TGTGCTAGCAGCCCCTCTGGAGCGGGACGAAACGAGCAGTACTTC
TRBV9	TRBD2	NA	TRBJ2-3	CASSPYSGSWTDTQYF	TGTGCCAGCAGCCCATACAGCGGGAGTTGGACAGATACGCAGTATTTT
TRBV11-2	NA	many	TRBJ2-5	CASSFGPAQETQYF	TGTGCCAGCAGCTTCGGACCGGCTCAAGAGACCCAGTACTTC
TRBV7-3	NA	NA	TRBJ2-5	CASSSQSAAQGTQYF	TGTGCCAGCAGCTCCCAGTCGGCGGCGCAGGGGACCCAGTACTTC
TRBV12-3/TRBV12-4	TRBD1	many	TRBJ1-2	CASSPRETGAANYGYTF	TGTGCCAGCAGTCCTCGAGAGACAGGGGCAGCTAACTATGGCTACACCTTC
TRBV5-1	NA	NA	TRBJ1-4	CASSPGDANEKLFF	TGCGCCAGCAGCCCAGGGGATGCTAATGAAAAACTGTTTTTT
TRBV6-5	TRBD2	many	TRBJ2-7	CASSYSGGGASEQYF	TGTGCCAGCAGTTACTCAGGCGGGGGGGCCTCCGAGCAGTACTTC
TRBV7-3	NA	NA	TRBJ2-6	CASSLTTLTGTGANVLTF	TGTGCCAGCAGCTTAACGACCCTAACAGGGACTGGGGCCAACGTCCTGACTTTC
TRBV7-9	NA	NA	TRBJ1-2	CASSLEGGDGYTF	TGTGCCAGCAGCTTAGAAGGAGGGGACGGCTACACCTTC
TRBV7-9	TRBD2	NA	TRBJ2-3	CASSSNAAGRVDTQYF	TGTGCCAGCAGCTCCAACGCAGCGGGACGAGTAGATACGCAGTATTTT
TRBV12-3/TRBV12-4	NA	many	TRBJ1-1	CASSFPGFTEAFF	TGTGCCAGCAGTTTTCCCGGATTCACTGAAGCTTTCTTT
TRBV29-1	NA	NA	TRBJ2-1	CSAHSGNGQFF	TGCAGCGCACATTCGGGAAATGGGCAGTTCTTC
TRBV29-1	TRBD1	NA	TRBJ1-1	CSVGGTVNTEAFF	TGCAGCGTTGGAGGGACAGTGAACACTGAAGCTTTCTTT
TRBV24-1	NA	NA	TRBJ2-3	CATSDLGRNTQYF	TGTGCCACCAGTGATTTGGGGAGGAATACGCAGTATTTT
TRBV9	TRBD2	NA	TRBJ2-1	CASSSRTSGTHNEQFF	TGTGCCAGCAGCTCGCGGACTAGCGGTACTCACAATGAGCAGTTCTTC
TRBV7-2	NA	NA	TRBJ2-2	CASSPTLSANTGELFF	TGTGCCAGCAGCCCCACTCTATCCGCGAACACCGGGGAGCTGTTTTTT
TRBV20-1	TRBD1	NA	TRBJ1-5	CSARLQGARNQPQHF	TGCAGTGCTAGACTACAGGGGGCTAGGAATCAGCCCCAGCATTTT
TRBV15	NA	NA	TRBJ2-6	CATSREPATSGANVLTF	TGTGCCACCAGCAGAGAGCCAGCTACATCTGGGGCCAACGTCCTGACTTTC
TRBV6-5	NA	NA	TRBJ2-6	CASSSGAAGANVLTF	TGTGCCAGCAGTTCCGGGGCGGCTGGGGCCAACGTCCTGACTTTC
TRBV12-3/TRBV12-4	NA	few	TRBJ2-5	CASSLQQETQYF	TGTGCCAGCAGTTTACAGCAAGAGACCCAGTACTTC
TRBV10-2	NA	NA	TRBJ2-5	CASSAVGAEETQYF	TGCGCCAGCAGTGCGGTGGGGGCCGAAGAGACCCAGTACTTC
TRBV27	NA	NA	TRBJ1-5	CASSLSARESNQPQHF	TGTGCCAGCAGTTTATCGGCCAGGGAGAGCAATCAGCCCCAGCATTTT
TRBV5-1	NA	NA	TRBJ1-2	CASSLESPLTNYGYTF	TGTGCCAGCAGCTTGGAGTCACCTCTTACTAACTATGGCTACACCTTC
TRBV2	NA	few	TRBJ1-6	CASRSEGGLLHF	TGTGCCAGCAGGTCGGAGGGAGGACTCCTTCACTTT
TRBV7-9	NA	NA	TRBJ1-2	CASSPMGRDHGYTF	TGTGCCAGCAGCCCCATGGGCAGGGACCATGGCTACACCTTC
TRBV4-3	NA	NA	TRBJ2-7	CASSQKFGGEQYF	TGCGCCAGCAGCCAGAAGTTCGGGGGCGAGCAGTACTTC
TRBV13	TRBD1	NA	TRBJ1-1	CASSHRQGATEAFF	TGTGCCAGCAGCCACAGACAGGGGGCCACTGAAGCTTTCTTT
TRBV19	TRBD2	NA	TRBJ2-2	CASARGGGASELFF	TGTGCCAGCGCCCGGGGCGGGGGGGCCAGTGAGCTGTTTTTT
TRBV7-9	NA	NA	TRBJ2-1	CASSLLTESVDNEQFF	TGTGCCAGCAGCTTATTAACCGAGAGCGTCGACAATGAGCAGTTCTTC
TRBV4-3	NA	NA	TRBJ1-1	CASSHDTAYMNTEAFF	TGCGCCAGCAGCCATGACACGGCTTACATGAACACTGAAGCTTTCTTT
TRBV5-1	NA	NA	TRBJ1-5	CASSLTGKQPQHF	TGTGCCAGCAGCCTCACAGGAAAACAGCCCCAGCATTTT
TRBV19	TRBD1	many	TRBJ2-7	CASSIGTGGLYEQYF	TGTGCCAGTAGTATCGGGACAGGGGGACTTTACGAGCAGTACTTC
TRBV24-1	NA	NA	TRBJ2-7	CATSDHAWGEQYF	TGTGCCACCAGTGACCACGCTTGGGGCGAGCAGTACTTC
TRBV15	TRBD2	NA	TRBJ2-1	CATSREGLADYNEQFF	TGTGCCACCAGCAGAGAAGGACTAGCGGATTACAATGAGCAGTTCTTC
TRBV10-3	NA	once	TRBJ1-2	CASSDRDEGDGGYTF	TGTGCCAGCAGTGATCGGGACGAAGGGGATGGGGGCTACACCTTC
TRBV10-3	NA	NA	TRBJ2-7	CAISGNSYEQYF	TGTGCCATCAGCGGCAACTCCTACGAGCAGTACTTC
TRBV5-8	TRBD1	many	TRBJ1-1	CASKRDRENTEAFF	TGTGCCAGCAAGAGGGACAGGGAAAACACTGAAGCTTTCTTT
TRBV6-5	TRBD1	NA	TRBJ2-3	CASSYSIVRDRGTDTQYF	TGTGCCAGCAGTTACTCGATAGTCCGGGACAGGGGAACAGATACGCAGTATTTT